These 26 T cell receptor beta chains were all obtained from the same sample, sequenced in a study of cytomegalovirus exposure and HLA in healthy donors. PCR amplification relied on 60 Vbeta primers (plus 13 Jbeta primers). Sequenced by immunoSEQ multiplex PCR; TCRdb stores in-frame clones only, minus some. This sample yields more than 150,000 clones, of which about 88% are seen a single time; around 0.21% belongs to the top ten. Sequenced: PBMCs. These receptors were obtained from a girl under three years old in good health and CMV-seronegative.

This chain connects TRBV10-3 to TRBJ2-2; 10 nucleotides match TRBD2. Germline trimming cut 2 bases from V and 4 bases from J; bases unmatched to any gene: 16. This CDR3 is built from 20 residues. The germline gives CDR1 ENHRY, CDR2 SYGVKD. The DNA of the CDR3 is TGTGCCATCAGTGAGCCCCCACCAGGTATTAGCGGGGGGCGCACCGGGGAGCTGTTTTTT. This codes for CAISEPPPGISGGRTGELFF.

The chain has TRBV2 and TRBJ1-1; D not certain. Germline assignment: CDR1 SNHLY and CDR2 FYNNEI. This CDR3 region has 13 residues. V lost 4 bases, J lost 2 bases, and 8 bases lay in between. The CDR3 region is CASSGEGNTEAFF. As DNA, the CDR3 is TGTGCCAGCAGTGGAGAGGGTAACACTGAAGCTTTCTTT.

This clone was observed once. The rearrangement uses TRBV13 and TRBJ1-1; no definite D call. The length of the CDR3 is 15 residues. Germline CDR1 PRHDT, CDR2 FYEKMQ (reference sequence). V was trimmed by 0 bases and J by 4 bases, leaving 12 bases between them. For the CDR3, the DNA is TGTGCCAGCAGCTTAGGCCCCAGTGGGAGCACTGAAGCTTTCTTT. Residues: CASSLGPSGSTEAFF.

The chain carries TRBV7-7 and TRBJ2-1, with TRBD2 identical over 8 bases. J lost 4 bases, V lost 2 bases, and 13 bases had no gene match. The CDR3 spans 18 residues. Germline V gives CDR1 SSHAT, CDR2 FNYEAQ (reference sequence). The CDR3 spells CASSLFTPSGSSYNEQFF. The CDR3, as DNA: TGTGCCAGCAGCTTATTCACCCCCAGCGGGAGTTCGTACAATGAGCAGTTCTTC.

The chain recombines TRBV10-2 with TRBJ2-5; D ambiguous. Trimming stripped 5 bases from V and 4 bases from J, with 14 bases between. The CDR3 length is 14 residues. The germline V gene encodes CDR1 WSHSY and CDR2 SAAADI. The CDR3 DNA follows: TGCGCCAGCAGTTCTAGAGCCCCCACAGAGACCCAGTACTTC. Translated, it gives CASSSRAPTETQYF.

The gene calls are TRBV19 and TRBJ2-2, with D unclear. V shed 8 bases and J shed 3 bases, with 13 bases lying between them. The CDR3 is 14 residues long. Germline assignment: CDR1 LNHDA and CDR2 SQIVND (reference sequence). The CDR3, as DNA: TGTGCCAGTCAACGCCTCGCGTACACCGGGGAGCTGTTTTTT. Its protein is CASQRLAYTGELFF.

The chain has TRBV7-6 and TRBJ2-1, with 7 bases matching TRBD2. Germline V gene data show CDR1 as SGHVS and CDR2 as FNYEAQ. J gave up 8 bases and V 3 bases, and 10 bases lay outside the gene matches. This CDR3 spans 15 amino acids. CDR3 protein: CASSLGGVRGHEQFF. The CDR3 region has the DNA TGTGCCAGCAGCTTGGGGGGGGTTCGGGGCCATGAGCAGTTCTTC.

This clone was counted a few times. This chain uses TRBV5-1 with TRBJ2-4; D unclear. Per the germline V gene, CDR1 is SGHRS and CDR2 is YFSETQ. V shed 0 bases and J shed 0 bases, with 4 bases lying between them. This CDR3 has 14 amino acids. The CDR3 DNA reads TGCGCCAGCAGCTTGGAACTAGCCAAAAACATTCAGTACTTC. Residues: CASSLELAKNIQYF.

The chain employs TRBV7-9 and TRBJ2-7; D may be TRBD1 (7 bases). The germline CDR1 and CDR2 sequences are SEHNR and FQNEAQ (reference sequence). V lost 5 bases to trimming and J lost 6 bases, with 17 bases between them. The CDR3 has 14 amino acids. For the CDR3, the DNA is TGTGCCAGCAGCCTTCAGGGGGGTAGGGGCGAGCAGTACTTC. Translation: CASSLQGGRGEQYF. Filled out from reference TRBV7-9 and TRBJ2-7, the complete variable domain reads DTGVSQNPRHKITKRGQNVTFRCDPISEHNRLYWYRQTLGQGPEFLTYFQNEAQLEKSRLLSDRFSAERPKGSFSTLEIQRTEQGDSAMYLCASSLQGGRGEQYFGPGTRLTVT.

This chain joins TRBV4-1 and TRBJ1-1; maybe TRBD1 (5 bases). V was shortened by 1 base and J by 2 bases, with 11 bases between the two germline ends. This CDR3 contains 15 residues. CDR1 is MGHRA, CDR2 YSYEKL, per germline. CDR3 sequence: CASSQAWGVNTEAFF. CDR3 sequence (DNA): TGCGCCAGCAGCCAAGCGTGGGGGGTAAACACTGAAGCTTTCTTT.

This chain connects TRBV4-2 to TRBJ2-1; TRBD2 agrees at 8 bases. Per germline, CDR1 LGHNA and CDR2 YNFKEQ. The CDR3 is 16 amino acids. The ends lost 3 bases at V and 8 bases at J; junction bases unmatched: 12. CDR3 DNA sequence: TGTGCCAGCAGCCATCGCAGGGCTAGCGGGTGGGATGAGCAGTTCTTC. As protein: CASSHRRASGWDEQFF.

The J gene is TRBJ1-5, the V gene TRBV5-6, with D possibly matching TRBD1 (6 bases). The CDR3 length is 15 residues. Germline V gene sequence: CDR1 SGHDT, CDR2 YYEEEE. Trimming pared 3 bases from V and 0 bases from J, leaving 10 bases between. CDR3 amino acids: CASSSQGYSNQPQHF. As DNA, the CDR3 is TGTGCCAGCAGCTCACAGGGATATAGCAATCAGCCCCAGCATTTT.

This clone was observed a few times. The CDR3 loop is CASSQAIEGEGEKLFF. CDR3 nucleotide sequence: TGCGCCAGCAGCCAAGCCATCGAGGGGGAGGGTGAAAAACTGTTTTTT. The V call is TRBV4-1, the J call TRBJ1-4, with D maybe TRBD1 (6 bases). Germline assignment: CDR1 MGHRA and CDR2 YSYEKL. V was pared by 1 base and J by 7 bases, with 16 bases between. CDR3 size: 16 residues.

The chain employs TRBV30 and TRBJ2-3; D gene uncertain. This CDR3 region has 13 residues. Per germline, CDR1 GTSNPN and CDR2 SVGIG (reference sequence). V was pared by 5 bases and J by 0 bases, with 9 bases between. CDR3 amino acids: CAWLRPSTDTQYF. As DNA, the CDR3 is TGTGCCTGGCTCAGGCCTAGCACAGATACGCAGTATTTT.

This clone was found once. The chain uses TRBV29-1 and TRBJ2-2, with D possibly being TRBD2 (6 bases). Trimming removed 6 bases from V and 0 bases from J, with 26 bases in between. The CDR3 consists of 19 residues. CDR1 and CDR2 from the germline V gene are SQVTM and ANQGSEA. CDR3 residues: CSVWGGVQNLRTNTGELFF. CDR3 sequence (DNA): TGCAGCGTCTGGGGCGGGGTCCAGAACCTTAGAACGAACACCGGGGAGCTGTTTTTT.

As DNA, the CDR3 is TGTGCCACCAGCCAAGGACAGTTGAATGAAAAACTGTTTTTT. This encodes CATSQGQLNEKLFF. This sequence joins TRBV15 and TRBJ1-4, with D possibly TRBD1 on 6 matching bases. Germline CDR1 LNHNV, CDR2 YYDKDF (reference sequence). Trimming left V 5 bases short and J 5 bases short, with 12 bases between. The CDR3 spans 14 residues.

This CDR3 is CASSPSGGRAKEQYF. The CDR3 DNA sequence: TGTGCCAGCAGCCCCTCGGGGGGGAGGGCCAAGGAGCAGTACTTC. The gene calls are TRBV7-2 and TRBJ2-7, with 8 nucleotides matching TRBD2. The germline gives CDR1 SGHTA, CDR2 FQGNSA. The J segment lost 7 bases and the V segment lost 5 bases, leaving 13 bases of the junction unmatched. The CDR3 is made up of 15 amino acids.

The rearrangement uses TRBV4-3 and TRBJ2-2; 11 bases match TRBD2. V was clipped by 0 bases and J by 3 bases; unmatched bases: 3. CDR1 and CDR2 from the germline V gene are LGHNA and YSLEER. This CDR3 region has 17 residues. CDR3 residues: CASSQDRGLADTGELFF. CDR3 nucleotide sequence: TGCGCCAGCAGCCAAGATCGGGGACTAGCGGACACCGGGGAGCTGTTTTTT.

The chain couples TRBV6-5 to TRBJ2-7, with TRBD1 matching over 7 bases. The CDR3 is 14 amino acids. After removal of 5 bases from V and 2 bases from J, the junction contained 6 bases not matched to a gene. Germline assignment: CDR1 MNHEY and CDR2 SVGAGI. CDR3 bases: TGTGCCAGCAGTCTCCGGGACAGTCCCTACGAGCAGTACTTC. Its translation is CASSLRDSPYEQYF.

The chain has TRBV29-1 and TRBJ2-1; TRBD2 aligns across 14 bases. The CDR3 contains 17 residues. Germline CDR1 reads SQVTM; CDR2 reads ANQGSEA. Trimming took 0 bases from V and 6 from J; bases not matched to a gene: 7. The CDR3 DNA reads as TGCAGCGTTGAAGATCCCCGACTAGCGGGAGGGTCCAATGAGCAGTTCTTC. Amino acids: CSVEDPRLAGGSNEQFF.

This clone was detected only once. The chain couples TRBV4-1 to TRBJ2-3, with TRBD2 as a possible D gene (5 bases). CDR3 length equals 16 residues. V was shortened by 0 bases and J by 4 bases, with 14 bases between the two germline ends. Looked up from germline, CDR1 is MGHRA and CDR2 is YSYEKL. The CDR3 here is CASSQEEEGWADTQYF. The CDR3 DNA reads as TGCGCCAGCAGCCAAGAAGAAGAGGGCTGGGCAGATACGCAGTATTTT.

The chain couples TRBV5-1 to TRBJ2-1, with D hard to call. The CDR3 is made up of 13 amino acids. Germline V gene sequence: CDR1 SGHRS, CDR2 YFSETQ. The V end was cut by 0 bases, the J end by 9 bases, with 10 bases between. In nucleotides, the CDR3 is TGCGCCAGCAGCTTGGAGGTAGCAAGTGAGCAGTTCTTC. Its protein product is CASSLEVASEQFF.

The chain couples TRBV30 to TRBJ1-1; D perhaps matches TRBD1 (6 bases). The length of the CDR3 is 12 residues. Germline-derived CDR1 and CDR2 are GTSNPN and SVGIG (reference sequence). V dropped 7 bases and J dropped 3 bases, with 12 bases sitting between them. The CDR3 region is CASNDRYTEAFF. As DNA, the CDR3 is TGTGCCTCCAATGACAGGTACACTGAAGCTTTCTTT.

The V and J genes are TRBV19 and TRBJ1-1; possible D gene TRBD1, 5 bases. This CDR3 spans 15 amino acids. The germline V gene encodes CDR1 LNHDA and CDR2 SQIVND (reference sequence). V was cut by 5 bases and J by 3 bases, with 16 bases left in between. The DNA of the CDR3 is TGTGCCAGTAGTCTTGGACAAGGAAGGGACACTGAAGCTTTCTTT. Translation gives CASSLGQGRDTEAFF.

CDR3 residues: CASSQERGLSYNEQFF. The CDR3 DNA reads TGCGCCAGCAGCCAAGAGAGGGGACTATCCTACAATGAGCAGTTCTTC. This chain connects TRBV4-1 to TRBJ2-1; 7 nucleotides line up with TRBD2. Germline CDR1 MGHRA, CDR2 YSYEKL. The CDR3 has 16 residues. V dropped 0 bases and J dropped 1; count of bases not matched to a gene: 3.

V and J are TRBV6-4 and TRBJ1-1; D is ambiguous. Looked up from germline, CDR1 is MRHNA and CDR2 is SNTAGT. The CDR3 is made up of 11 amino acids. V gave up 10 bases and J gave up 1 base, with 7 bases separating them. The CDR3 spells CANRQNTEAFF. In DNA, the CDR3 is TGTGCCAACAGACAGAACACTGAAGCTTTCTTT.